What follows are 21 T cell receptor beta chains derived from one specimen sequenced in a study of shared clonotypes between healthy human individuals. CD8 cells classed as naive were CD45RO-negative and positively selected for CCR7, excluding terminally differentiated effector memory CD45RA+ cells. Some clones are missing from TCRdb's copy, which holds only in-frame ones; the method was immunoSEQ multiplex PCR. The table records some 1,900,000 clones, about 94% of them present only once. Sequencing was done on a sample of naive CD8+ T cells sorted from blood. These receptors came from a young man in good health.

This clone appeared once. This sequence joins TRBV19 and TRBJ2-1; D may be TRBD2 (7 bases). Looked up from germline, CDR1 is LNHDA and CDR2 is SQIVND (reference sequence). V was clipped by 3 bases and J by 2 bases, with 17 bases between them. The CDR3 spans 17 residues. In nucleotides, the CDR3 is TGTGCCAGTAGTATTTGGGTGCGCGGGGGCCCCTACAATGAGCAGTTCTTC. Translating gives CASSIWVRGGPYNEQFF.

About this clone: It may be a read error: a sequence one base away is much more abundant. V and J are TRBV11-2 and TRBJ2-7, with 11 bases matching TRBD1. The CDR3 consists of 14 residues. Germline trimming cut 5 bases from V and 2 bases from J; bases unmatched to any gene: 2. Per germline, CDR1 SGHAT and CDR2 FQNNGV. CDR3 coding DNA: TGTGCCAGCAGCGTGGGACAGGGGGCCTACGAGCAGTACTTC. It yields the protein CASSVGQGAYEQYF.

The gene calls are TRBV7-6 and TRBJ2-3; a possible D gene is TRBD2 (5 bases). V lost 2 bases and J lost 1, with 7 bases in between. The CDR3 consists of 14 residues. Germline CDR1 is SGHVS and CDR2 is FNYEAQ. The CDR3 nucleotides are TGTGCCAGCAGCTTATTCGGGGGCACAGATACGCAGTATTTT. This codes for CASSLFGGTDTQYF.

The chain uses TRBV4-1 and TRBJ1-5, with D possibly TRBD1 on 5 matching bases. Trimming left V 5 bases short and J 3 bases short, with 14 bases between. The germline gives CDR1 MGHRA, CDR2 YSYEKL. The CDR3 has 15 amino acids. The CDR3, as DNA: TGCGCCAGCAGCTTTGGCCAGGGTTTCAATCAGCCCCAGCATTTT. Amino acids: CASSFGQGFNQPQHF.

In its sample, this clone was seen once. The gene calls are TRBV7-9 and TRBJ2-7; D is unresolved. From germline, CDR1 is SEHNR and CDR2 FQNEAQ (reference sequence). Trimming removed 6 bases from V and 5 bases from J, with 11 bases in between. This CDR3 has 12 amino acids. CDR3 region: CASSPGHDEQYF. The CDR3 DNA reads as TGTGCCAGCAGTCCCGGGCACGACGAGCAGTACTTC.

V is TRBV19 and J is TRBJ1-6; 10 nucleotides match TRBD1. The V gene's germline CDR1 is LNHDA and CDR2 SQIVND (reference sequence). This CDR3 spans 15 amino acids. Unmatched junction bases numbered 2, after V lost 3 bases and J lost 6 bases. CDR3 DNA: TGTGCCAGTAGTATGGGACAGGGGCCTAATTCACCCCTCCACTTT. Translating gives CASSMGQGPNSPLHF.

The chain carries TRBV25-1 and TRBJ1-1; possible D gene TRBD1, 6 bases. The CDR3 is 16 amino acids. V lost 2 bases and J lost 1, with 14 bases in between. Germline V lookup: CDR1 MGHDK, CDR2 SYGVNS. This CDR3 reads CASSEEWGRGNTEAFF. In DNA, the CDR3 is TGTGCCAGCAGTGAAGAATGGGGCAGGGGGAACACTGAAGCTTTCTTT.

The J gene is TRBJ2-5, the V gene TRBV4-3; 11 bases are a match to TRBD2. The CDR3 runs 16 residues. The V segment lost 4 bases and the J segment 0 bases; nucleotides outside the gene matches: 4. Per the germline V gene, CDR1 is LGHNA and CDR2 is YSLEER. This chain's CDR3 is CASSPGLAGYQETQYF. CDR3 nucleotide sequence: TGCGCCAGCAGCCCTGGACTAGCGGGCTACCAAGAGACCCAGTACTTC.

A single count supports this clone. The rearrangement joins TRBV14 to TRBJ1-2; D not certain. The germline V gene encodes CDR1 SGHDN and CDR2 FVKESK. Between the trimmed V and J ends, which lost 4 bases and 0 bases, there was a span of 9 bases. The CDR3 loop spans 14 amino acids. The CDR3 protein is CASSLRTANYGYTF. DNA for the CDR3: TGTGCCAGCAGCCTTAGGACCGCTAACTATGGCTACACCTTC. Complete variable domain (other parts from reference TRBV14 and TRBJ1-2): EAGVTQFPSHSVIEKGQTVTLRCDPISGHDNLYWYRRVMGKEIKFLLHFVKESKQDESGMPNNRFLAERTGGTYSTLKVQPAELEDSGVYFCASSLRTANYGYTFGSGTRLTVV.

This chain connects TRBV7-2 to TRBJ1-2, with 7 bases aligning to TRBD1. The CDR3 extends over 15 amino acids. V lost 1 base and J lost 6; bases outside the gene matches: 8. CDR1 and CDR2 (germline): SGHTA, FQGNSA. The chain's CDR3 is CASSLDRQGRNGYTF. The CDR3 DNA reads TGTGCCAGCAGCTTAGACCGACAGGGAAGGAATGGCTACACCTTC.

To note about this clone: Other DNA sequences in the same sample also yield this CDR3. The V and J genes are TRBV10-3 and TRBJ2-7, with 7 bases that match TRBD1. V was clipped by 4 bases and J by 3 bases; unmatched bases: 0. In germline, CDR1 is ENHRY, CDR2 SYGVKD. The CDR3 loop spans 12 amino acids. This CDR3 is CAISGDSYEQYF. CDR3 bases: TGTGCCATCAGTGGGGACAGCTACGAGCAGTACTTC.

On this clone itself: Distinct nucleotide sequences in the sample also encode this CDR3. The V and J genes are TRBV11-3 and TRBJ2-7; no firm D call. CDR3 length equals 13 residues. The V end was cut by 1 base, the J end by 4 bases, with 8 bases between. In germline, CDR1 is SGHNT, CDR2 YENEEA. The CDR3 bases are TGTGCCAGCAGCTTAGGTCCGGGTTACGAGCAGTACTTC. This gives the protein CASSLGPGYEQYF. The full variable domain, its missing parts supplied by reference TRBV11-3 and TRBJ2-7, is EAGVVQSPRYKIIEKKQPVAFWCNPISGHNTLYWYLQNLGQGPELLIRYENEEAVDDSQLPKDRFSAERLKGVDSTLKIQPAELGDSAVYLCASSLGPGYEQYFGPGTRLTVT.

The gene calls are TRBV6-5 and TRBJ1-2; 11 nucleotides agree with TRBD1. The V segment lost 1 base and the J segment 6 bases; nucleotides outside the gene matches: 7. This CDR3 comprises 16 residues. CDR1 and CDR2 from the germline V gene are MNHEY and SVGAGI. The CDR3 loop is CASSYFGQGAINGYTF. Written as DNA, the CDR3 is TGTGCCAGCAGTTACTTCGGACAGGGGGCAATCAATGGCTACACCTTC.

The chain links TRBV7-2 to TRBJ2-7; 9 bases match TRBD2. This CDR3 contains 15 residues. CDR1 and CDR2 (germline): SGHTA, FQGNSA. V was clipped by 4 bases and J by 2 bases; unmatched bases: 6. The CDR3 DNA is TGTGCCAGCAGCTCGCCGACTAGCGGAACCTACGAGCAGTACTTC. This gives the protein CASSSPTSGTYEQYF.

The chain employs TRBV4-1 and TRBJ2-7; TRBD1 aligns across 8 bases. The V gene's germline CDR1 is MGHRA and CDR2 YSYEKL. J was trimmed by 5 bases and V by 2 bases; bases with no gene match: 5. This CDR3 has 14 residues. DNA of the CDR3: TGCGCCAGCAGCCAACAACAGGGGGACCACGAGCAGTACTTC. Amino acid sequence: CASSQQQGDHEQYF.

CDR3 DNA: TGTGCCAGCAGCTTAGAAGGGTGGGAGTGGGGAGATACGCAGTATTTT. Protein: CASSLEGWEWGDTQYF. The chain couples TRBV7-2 to TRBJ2-3; maybe TRBD2 (5 bases). V was pared by 1 base and J by 5 bases, with 16 bases between. CDR3 length equals 16 residues. Germline CDR1 and CDR2: SGHTA and FQGNSA.

On this clone: The same CDR3 arises from other DNA sequences in this sample as well. The chain has TRBV28 and TRBJ2-1; perhaps TRBD2 as D (6 bases). Germline-derived CDR1 and CDR2 are MDHEN and SYDVKM. Trimming shortened V by 3 bases and J by 3 bases, and 12 bases separated the two germline ends. The CDR3 sequence is 15 residues long. The CDR3 DNA reads as TGTGCCAGCAGTTTCCCACTAGCAGGCTACAATGAGCAGTTCTTC. Translated, it gives CASSFPLAGYNEQFF.

Note on this clone: Other DNA sequences from this sample encode an identical CDR3 as well. The rearrangement joins TRBV5-6 to TRBJ2-7; no clear D. The germline gives CDR1 SGHDT, CDR2 YYEEEE. Deletions cut 2 bases from V and 3 bases from J, with 9 bases between. The CDR3 is 13 amino acids. The CDR3 loop reads CASSLGRNYEQYF. As DNA, the CDR3 is TGTGCCAGCAGCTTAGGGCGGAACTACGAGCAGTACTTC.

The V gene is TRBV6-5, the J gene TRBJ1-1; 9 bases line up with TRBD1. There are 12 residues in the CDR3. Germline values: CDR1 MNHEY, CDR2 SVGAGI. V shed 10 bases and J 8 bases; nucleotides not matched to a gene: 8. CDR3 loop: CATTTGGEEAFF. In DNA form, the CDR3 reads TGTGCCACGACAACAGGGGGCGAGGAAGCTTTCTTT.

This chain joins TRBV4-1 and TRBJ2-7, with 9 bases identical to TRBD2. This CDR3 has 15 amino acids. V was clipped by 4 bases and J by 4 bases; unmatched bases: 8. Germline CDR1 reads MGHRA; CDR2 reads YSYEKL. CDR3 sequence reads: CASSLLSGSLYEQYF. CDR3 sequence (DNA): TGCGCCAGCAGCCTCCTTAGCGGGAGCTTGTACGAGCAGTACTTC.

The chain employs TRBV20-1 and TRBJ1-3, with D hard to call. Germline-derived CDR1 and CDR2 are DFQATT and SNEGSKA (reference sequence). Trimming stripped 3 bases from V and 2 bases from J, with 2 bases between. The CDR3 contains 11 residues. DNA of the CDR3: TGCAGTGCTAGCCCTGGAAACACCATATATTTT. Its translation: CSASPGNTIYF.